The 18 T cell receptor beta chains in this list originate from one sample, sequenced in a study of spatial heterogeneity in lung cancer. TCRdb passed the 5' RACE reads through MiXCR, listing each CDR3 protein once. The data hold approximately 11,000 distinct CDR3 sequences, with approximately 6% observed a single time. Indicated time point: sample taken at primary tumor resection. Sequencing was performed on whole RNA extracted from tumor and nontumor lung tissue, or from frozen PBMC, and the material was left unsorted. The source was normal lung tissue next to the tumor, collected at surgery. Receptors were obtained from a male donor with early-stage non-small cell lung cancer.

The V gene is TRBV20-1, the J gene TRBJ2-3; 15 nucleotides match TRBD2. Germline V gene lookup returns CDR1 DFQATT and CDR2 SNEGSKA (reference sequence). V trimming: 4 bases; J trimming: 7 bases; junction bases outside the gene matches: 9. The CDR3 is 16 residues long. The chain's CDR3 is CSATRTSGRAPNTQYF. CDR3 nucleotides: TGCAGTGCTACCCGGACTAGCGGGAGGGCCCCAAATACGCAGTATTTT.

This clonotype was detected ten times or more. Germline and junction disagree at one end, which may indicate a read error. This rearrangement joins TRBV7-8 to TRBJ2-3, with TRBD2 identical over 10 bases. The CDR3 spans 15 residues. Looked up from germline, CDR1 is SGHVS and CDR2 is FQNEAQ. The CDR3 DNA sequence: TGTGCCAGCAGCGTAGCGGGAGGAAACACAGATACGCAGTATTTT. This gives the protein CASSVAGGNTDTQYF.

V gene TRBV7-9 combines with J gene TRBJ1-2; D might be TRBD1 (5 bases). Per the germline V gene, CDR1 is SEHNR and CDR2 is FQNEAQ (reference sequence). The V and J ends lost 7 bases and 8 bases respectively, with 17 bases between them. This CDR3 is 13 amino acids long. For the CDR3, the DNA is TGTGCCAGCAATATTCAGGGAAGCGGCGGCTACACCTTC. Protein: CASNIQGSGGYTF.

This clonotype is large in the sample. This chain connects TRBV12-3 or TRBV12-4 to TRBJ1-5; tentative D call: TRBD1 (5 bases). The CDR3 covers 13 residues. V was trimmed by 6 bases and J by 4 bases, leaving 10 bases between them. The CDR3, as DNA: TGTGCCAGCAGGCTGACAGCAAATCAGCCCCAGCATTTT. It codes for CASRLTANQPQHF.

This clonotype was observed at least ten times. The chain joins TRBV5-1 to TRBJ2-3, with 13 bases that match TRBD2. With V trimmed by 5 bases and J by 6 bases, 6 bases remained unmatched. Germline assignment: CDR1 SGHRS and CDR2 YFSETQ. This CDR3 region has 15 residues. The CDR3 region is CASRPGLAGVDTQYF. CDR3 DNA: TGCGCCAGCAGGCCCGGACTAGCGGGAGTGGATACGCAGTATTTT.

This clonotype was recorded many times. The chain joins TRBV20-1 to TRBJ2-7; D gene ambiguous. Germline lookup yields CDR1 DFQATT and CDR2 SNEGSKA (reference sequence). The CDR3 totals 13 residues. The DNA of the CDR3 is TGCAGCGCGAAGCTTAGGACGAAATACGAGCAGTACTTC. Translated: CSAKLRTKYEQYF.

This clonotype was seen repeatedly, ten times or more. The V call is TRBV6-5, the J call TRBJ2-7, with D perhaps being TRBD1 or TRBD2 (6 bases each). CDR3 size: 15 residues. The V end lost 2 bases, the J end lost 5 bases, and 16 bases lay between the germline ends. Per the germline V gene, CDR1 is MNHEY and CDR2 is SVGAGI. The CDR3 bases are TGTGCCAGCAGTTACCCCAAGGGGGGATCAGACGAGCAGTACTTC. Translating gives CASSYPKGGSDEQYF.

The chain combines TRBV5-6 with TRBJ2-5; D is possibly TRBD1 or TRBD2 (5 bases each). CDR1 SGHDT and CDR2 YYEEEE come from the germline V gene. This CDR3 is 14 amino acids long. Between the trimmed V and J ends, which lost 6 bases and 0 bases, there was a span of 12 bases. In DNA, the CDR3 is TGTGCCAGCACCCGAGGGGTGGACCAAGAGACCCAGTACTTC. This gives the protein CASTRGVDQETQYF.

Many counts were recorded for this clonotype. The chain combines TRBV2 with TRBJ2-7; 11 nucleotides match TRBD1. Germline V CDR1 and CDR2: SNHLY, FYNNEI. The length of the CDR3 is 13 residues. Trimming cost V 6 bases and J 7 bases; bases outside gene matches: 5. The CDR3 reads CASRKRDRGEQYF. The CDR3 DNA is TGTGCCAGCAGAAAAAGGGACAGGGGGGAGCAGTACTTC.

This clonotype was found many times. The chain couples TRBV7-9 to TRBJ2-7; tentative D call: TRBD1 (5 bases). CDR1 is SEHNR and CDR2 is FQNEAQ in the germline V gene (reference sequence). The CDR3 loop spans 12 amino acids. V dropped 4 bases and J dropped 5 bases, with 9 bases sitting between them. CDR3 protein: CASSSGLDEQYF. Here the CDR3 DNA reads TGTGCCAGCAGCTCAGGGTTGGACGAGCAGTACTTC.

This clonotype appeared many times. The chain couples TRBV10-3 to TRBJ2-5, with D possibly being TRBD2 (6 bases). CDR1 and CDR2 from the germline V gene are ENHRY and SYGVKD. Trimming shortened V by 10 bases and J by 0 bases, and 9 bases separated the two germline ends. This CDR3 region has 12 residues. The chain's CDR3 is CASSGNQETQYF. In nucleotides, the CDR3 is TGTGCCAGTAGCGGAAACCAAGAGACCCAGTACTTC.

This clonotype was picked up many times. The V and J genes are TRBV29-1 and TRBJ1-2; TRBD1 might be the D (5 bases). Germline CDR1 and CDR2: SQVTM and ANQGSEA. This CDR3 spans 14 amino acids. V was trimmed by 0 bases and J by 6 bases, leaving 14 bases between them. DNA of the CDR3: TGCAGCGTTGAAGAGATCAGGGTTGTGGATGGCTACACCTTC. Translated, it gives CSVEEIRVVDGYTF.

This clonotype appeared a few times. The genes are TRBV5-6 and TRBJ1-4; the match to TRBD1 covers 7 bases. V trimming: 3 bases; J trimming: 7 bases; junction bases outside the gene matches: 3. Germline V gives CDR1 SGHDT, CDR2 YYEEEE. This CDR3 has 13 amino acids. The CDR3 sequence: CASSWQGGEKLFF. The CDR3 DNA reads TGTGCCAGCAGCTGGCAGGGGGGTGAAAAACTGTTTTTT. Full variable domain (outside the CDR3, taken from reference TRBV5-6 and TRBJ1-4): DAGVTQSPTHLIKTRGQQVTLRCSPKSGHDTVSWYQQALGQGPQFIFQYYEEEERQRGNFPDRFSGHQFPNYSSELNVNALLLGDSALYLCASSWQGGEKLFFGSGTQLSVL.

This clonotype was recorded many times. This rearrangement joins TRBV18 to TRBJ1-1; 11 nucleotides line up with TRBD1. The CDR3 is 15 residues long. Unmatched junction bases numbered 8, after V lost 8 bases and J lost 3 bases. CDR1 is KGHSH and CDR2 is LQKENI in the germline V gene. The CDR3 sequence is CASRHGQGADTEAFF. The CDR3 DNA reads as TGTGCCAGCCGCCATGGACAGGGGGCGGACACTGAAGCTTTCTTT. Looking up the rest from reference TRBV18 and TRBJ1-1 gives the full variable domain: NAGVMQNPRHLVRRRGQEARLRCSPMKGHSHVYWYRQLPEEGLKFMVYLQKENIIDESGMPKERFSAEFPKEGPSILRIQQVVRGDSAAYFCASRHGQGADTEAFFGQGTRLTVV.

In its sample, this clonotype was seen many times. The chain recombines TRBV29-1 with TRBJ1-2; possibly TRBD1 for D (5 bases). The CDR3 runs 14 residues. Trimming shortened V by 0 bases and J by 4 bases, and 12 bases separated the two germline ends. Germline V gives CDR1 SQVTM, CDR2 ANQGSEA. In DNA, the CDR3 is TGCAGCGTTGAAGATCAGGGAAGGAGCTATGGCTACACCTTC. It is translated as CSVEDQGRSYGYTF.

This clonotype was recorded many times. The chain recombines TRBV30 with TRBJ1-1; D gene ambiguous. This CDR3 region has 12 residues. Trimming shortened V by 3 bases and J by 0 bases, and 5 bases separated the two germline ends. Germline V CDR1 and CDR2: GTSNPN, SVGIG (reference sequence). The CDR3 loop reads CAWRGMNTEAFF. CDR3 in DNA: TGTGCCTGGAGGGGCATGAACACTGAAGCTTTCTTT.

The rearrangement joins TRBV5-1 to TRBJ1-2; the D gene is possibly TRBD1 (5 bases). The CDR3 contains 13 residues. CDR1 and CDR2 (germline): SGHRS, YFSETQ. Trimming removed 4 bases from V and 4 bases from J, with 11 bases in between. The CDR3 protein is CASSRDGPYGYTF. The CDR3 DNA is TGCGCCAGCAGCCGGGACGGACCCTATGGCTACACCTTC.

This clonotype was counted many times. A read error may produce the germline difference seen at one junction end. The CDR3 nucleotides read TGTGCCAGCAGGGAAGACAGTACTAGCACAGATACGCAGTATTTT. Protein sequence: CASREDSTSTDTQYF. V and J are TRBV6-1 and TRBJ2-3, with a weak D call TRBD1 (5 bases). The CDR3 is 15 residues long. Looked up from germline, CDR1 is MNHNS and CDR2 is SASEGT.